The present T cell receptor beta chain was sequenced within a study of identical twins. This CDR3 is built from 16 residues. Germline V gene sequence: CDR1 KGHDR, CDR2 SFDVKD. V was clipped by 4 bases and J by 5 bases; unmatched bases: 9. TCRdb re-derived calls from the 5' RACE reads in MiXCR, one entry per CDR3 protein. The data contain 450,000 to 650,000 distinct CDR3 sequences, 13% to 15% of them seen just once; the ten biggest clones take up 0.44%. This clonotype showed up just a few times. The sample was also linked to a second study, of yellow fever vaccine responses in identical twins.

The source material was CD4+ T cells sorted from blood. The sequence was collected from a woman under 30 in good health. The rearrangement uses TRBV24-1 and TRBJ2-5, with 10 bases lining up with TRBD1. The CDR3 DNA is TGTGCCACCAGTGACTTGGGACAGGGGATTTACGAGACCCAGTACTTC. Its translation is CATSDLGQGIYETQYF.